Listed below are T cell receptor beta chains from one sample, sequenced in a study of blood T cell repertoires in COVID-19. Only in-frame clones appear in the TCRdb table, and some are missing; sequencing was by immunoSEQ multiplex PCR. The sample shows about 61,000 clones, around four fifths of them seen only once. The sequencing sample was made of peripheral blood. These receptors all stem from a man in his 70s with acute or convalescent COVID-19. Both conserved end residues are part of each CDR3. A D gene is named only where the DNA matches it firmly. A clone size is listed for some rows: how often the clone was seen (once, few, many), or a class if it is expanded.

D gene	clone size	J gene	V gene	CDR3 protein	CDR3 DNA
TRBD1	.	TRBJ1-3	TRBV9	CASSKQGTSGNTIYF	TGTGCCAGCAGCAAACAGGGGACCTCTGGAAACACCATATATTTT
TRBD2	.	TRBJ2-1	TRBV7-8	CASSYISGGPYDEQFF	TGTGCCAGCAGCTATATTAGCGGGGGACCCTATGATGAGCAGTTCTTC
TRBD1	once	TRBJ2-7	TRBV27	CASSLGWTGAYEQYF	TGTGCCAGCAGTTTAGGATGGACAGGGGCCTACGAGCAGTACTTC
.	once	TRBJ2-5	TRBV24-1	CATSDPSQETQYF	TGTGCCACCAGTGACCCCTCCCAAGAGACCCAGTACTTC
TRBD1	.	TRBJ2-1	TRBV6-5	CASRRRDRDNEQFF	TGTGCCAGCAGACGCCGGGACAGAGACAATGAGCAGTTCTTC
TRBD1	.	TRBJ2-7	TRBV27	CASSLRQGSYEQYF	TGTGCCAGCAGCCTCCGACAGGGCTCCTACGAGCAGTACTTC
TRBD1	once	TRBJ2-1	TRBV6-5	CASSLTGFPYNEQFF	TGTGCCAGCAGTCTGACAGGGTTTCCCTACAATGAGCAGTTCTTC
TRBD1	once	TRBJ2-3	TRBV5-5	CASSHTGGPDTQYF	TGTGCCAGCAGCCATACAGGGGGCCCAGATACGCAGTATTTT
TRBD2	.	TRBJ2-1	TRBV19	CASRKAGGWNEQFF	TGTGCCAGTAGAAAAGCGGGGGGGTGGAATGAGCAGTTCTTC
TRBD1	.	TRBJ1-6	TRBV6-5	CASRPGGESPLHF	TGTGCCAGCAGGCCAGGGGGCGAATCACCCCTCCACTTT
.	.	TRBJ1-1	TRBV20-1	CSASLVTGPYTEAFF	TGCAGTGCTAGTCTGGTGACAGGACCTTACACTGAAGCTTTCTTT
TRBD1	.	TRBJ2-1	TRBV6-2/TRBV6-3	CASSYRGLLNNEQFF	TGTGCCAGCAGTTACAGGGGGCTTCTAAACAATGAGCAGTTCTTC
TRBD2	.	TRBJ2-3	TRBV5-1	CASSEGLAGSTDTQYF	TGCGCCAGCAGCGAGGGACTAGCGGGGAGCACAGATACGCAGTATTTT